Detailed here is one T cell receptor (beta chain). The authors' processing: Researchers report that nucleated cell counts were estimated from reference gene primer amplification. Clones were read by immunoSEQ multiplex PCR, and TCRdb kept only the in-frame ones, dropping some. The V and J calls and clone size were taken over from that table, and D and trimming were inferred from the DNA. This sample has fewer than 110,000 clones, with about 88% found just once. This specimen belongs to a study of blood T cell repertoires in COVID-19. The overall study: Collection of acute and convalescent COVID-19 samples took place in the United States, Italy and Spain.

The specimen sequenced was peripheral blood. The receptor's source is a human donor in a cohort sampled during active COVID-19.

CDR3 nucleotide sequence: TGTGCCAGCAGTTTAAATGAGGGAAACGAGCAGTTCTTC. The encoded protein is CASSLNEGNEQFF. The J gene is TRBJ2-1, the V gene TRBV12-3 or TRBV12-4, with D tentatively TRBD2 (5 bases). This CDR3 comprises 13 residues. V lost 2 bases to trimming and J lost 10 bases, with 12 bases between them.